Sequencing of this TCR beta chain was carried out in a study of naive and memory T cell subsets. With 1 base clipped from V and 4 bases from J, the junction kept 4 bases outside the gene matches. This CDR3 has 13 amino acids. In germline, CDR1 is SQVTM, CDR2 ANQGSEA. After the first PCR, alpha and beta chain libraries were processed separately. Cells stained for CD3, CD4, CD8, CD45RA and CD27 were sorted into four subsets. Findings of the study overall: Diversity fell and Gini index rose from naive through CM, EM, EMRA. Especially in CD8 cells, naive repertoires contained a few larger clonotypes, possibly CD45RA-re-expressing memory cells.

This clonotype was found a few times. What it recognizes is unknown. Two oligonucleotides, mixed equimolar, formed the beta constant-region primer covering TRBC1 and TRBC2. Ligated cDNA was amplified by four rounds of PCR with nested alpha and beta constant-region primers and SP2. Each CDR3 protein gets one entry after TCRdb re-called the UMI-ligation and nested PCR reads with MiXCR. The sample lists about 140,000 distinct CDR3 sequences, approximately 21% occurring once. The sequenced material came from naive CD8+ T cells from blood. This TCR derives from a human donor in good health. The chain employs TRBV29-1 and TRBJ2-7, with 7 positions matching TRBD2. Here the CDR3 reads CSVEGTSVYEQYF. In DNA form, the CDR3 reads TGCAGCGTTGAAGGGACTAGTGTGTACGAGCAGTACTTC.